The sequence of this TCR beta chain was determined in a study of blood T cell repertoires in COVID-19. Study as a whole: T cells, B-cell-depleted T cells, or PBMCs provided the cDNA or gDNA that served as material.

The germline V gene has CDR1 MNHEY and CDR2 SVGEGT. With 2 bases removed from V and 5 bases from J, the gap between germline ends came to 7 bases. The CDR3 runs to 12 residues. This clone was observed many times. This table comes from immunoSEQ multiplex PCR, and its TCRdb copy is limited to in-frame clones, with some not included. The sample consists of over 200,000 clones, roughly 82% of them appearing once. Sequenced input: peripheral blood. The origin of this receptor is a woman aged 40 to 49 with acute or convalescent COVID-19. The chain joins TRBV6-2 or TRBV6-3 to TRBJ2-7, with D possibly matching TRBD2 (6 bases). The CDR3 nucleotides are TGTGCCAGCAGTTACGGGGGGAACGAGCAGTACTTC. Its translation is CASSYGGNEQYF.